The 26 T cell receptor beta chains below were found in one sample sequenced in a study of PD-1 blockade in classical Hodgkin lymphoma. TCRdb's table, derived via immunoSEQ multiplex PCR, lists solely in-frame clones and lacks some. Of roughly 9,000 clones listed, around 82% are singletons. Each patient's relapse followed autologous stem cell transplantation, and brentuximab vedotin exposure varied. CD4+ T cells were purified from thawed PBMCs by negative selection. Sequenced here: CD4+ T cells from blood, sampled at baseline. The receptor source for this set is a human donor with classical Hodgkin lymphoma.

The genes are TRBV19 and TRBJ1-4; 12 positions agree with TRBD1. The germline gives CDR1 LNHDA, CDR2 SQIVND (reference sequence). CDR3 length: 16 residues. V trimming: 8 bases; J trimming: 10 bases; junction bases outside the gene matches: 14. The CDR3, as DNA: TGTGCCAGTCAGACGGGGACAGGGGGCGGATTTGGAAAACTGTTTTTT. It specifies CASQTGTGGGFGKLFF.

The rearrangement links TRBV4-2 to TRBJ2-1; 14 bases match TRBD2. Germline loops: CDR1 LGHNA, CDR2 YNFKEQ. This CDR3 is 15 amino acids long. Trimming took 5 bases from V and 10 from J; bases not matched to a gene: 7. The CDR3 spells CASSLGLAGAREQFF. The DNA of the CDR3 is TGTGCCAGCAGCTTGGGACTAGCGGGAGCTCGGGAGCAGTTCTTC.

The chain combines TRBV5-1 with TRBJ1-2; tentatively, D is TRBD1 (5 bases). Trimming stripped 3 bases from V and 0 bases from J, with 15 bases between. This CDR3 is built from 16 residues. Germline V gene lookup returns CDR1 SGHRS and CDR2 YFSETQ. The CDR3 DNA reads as TGCGCCAGCAGCTACCTAACCGGGACCACTAACTATGGCTACACCTTC. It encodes CASSYLTGTTNYGYTF.

The CDR3 loop reads CATSREAALEQYF. The CDR3 nucleotides read TGTGCCACCAGCAGAGAGGCAGCCCTCGAGCAGTACTTC. This sequence joins TRBV15 and TRBJ2-7; D not certain. The CDR3 totals 13 residues. The germline V gene encodes CDR1 LNHNV and CDR2 YYDKDF (reference sequence). Trimming shortened V by 0 bases and J by 6 bases, and 9 bases separated the two germline ends.

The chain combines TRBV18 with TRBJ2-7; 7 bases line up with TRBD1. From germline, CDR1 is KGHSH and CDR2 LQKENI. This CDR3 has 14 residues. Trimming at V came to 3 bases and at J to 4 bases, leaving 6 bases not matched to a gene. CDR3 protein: CASSPRQGEYEQYF. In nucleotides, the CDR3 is TGTGCCAGCTCACCGCGGCAGGGGGAGTACGAGCAGTACTTC.

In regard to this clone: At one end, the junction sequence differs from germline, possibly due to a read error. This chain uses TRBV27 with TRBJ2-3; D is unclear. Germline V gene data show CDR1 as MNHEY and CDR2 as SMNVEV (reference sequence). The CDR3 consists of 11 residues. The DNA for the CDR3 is TGTGCCAGCAGTTTAAGCCACCGAAGCCACTTT. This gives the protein CASSLSHRSHF.

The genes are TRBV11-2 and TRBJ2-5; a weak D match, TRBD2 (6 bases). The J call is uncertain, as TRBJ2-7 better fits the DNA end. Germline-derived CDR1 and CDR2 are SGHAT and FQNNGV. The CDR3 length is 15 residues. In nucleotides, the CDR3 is TGTGCCAGCAGCTTAGAGGGGCCTTGGGAGGACGAGCAGTACTTC. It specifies CASSLEGPWEDEQYF.

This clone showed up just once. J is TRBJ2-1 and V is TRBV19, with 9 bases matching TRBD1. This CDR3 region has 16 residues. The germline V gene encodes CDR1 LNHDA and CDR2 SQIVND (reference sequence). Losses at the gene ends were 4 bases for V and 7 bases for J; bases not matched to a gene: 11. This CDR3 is CASSRTGAVIGNEQFF. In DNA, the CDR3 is TGTGCCAGTAGTAGGACAGGGGCCGTTATTGGGAATGAGCAGTTCTTC. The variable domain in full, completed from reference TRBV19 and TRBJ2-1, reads DGGITQSPKYLFRKEGQNVTLSCEQNLNHDAMYWYRQDPGQGLRLIYYSQIVNDFQKGDIAEGYSVSREKKESFPLTVTSAQKNPTAFYLCASSRTGAVIGNEQFFGPGTRLTVL.

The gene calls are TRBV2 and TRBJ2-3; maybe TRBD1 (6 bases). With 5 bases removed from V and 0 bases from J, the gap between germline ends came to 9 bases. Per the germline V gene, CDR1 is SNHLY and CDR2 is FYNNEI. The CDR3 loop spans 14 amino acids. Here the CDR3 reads CASSPRGSTDTQYF. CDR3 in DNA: TGTGCCAGCAGTCCCAGGGGTAGCACAGATACGCAGTATTTT.

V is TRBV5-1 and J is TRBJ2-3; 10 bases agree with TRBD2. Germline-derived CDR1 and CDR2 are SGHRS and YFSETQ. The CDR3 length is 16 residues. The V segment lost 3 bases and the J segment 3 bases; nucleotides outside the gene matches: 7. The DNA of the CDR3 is TGCGCCAGCAGCTATGTACTAGCGGGAATTACAGATACGCAGTATTTT. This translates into CASSYVLAGITDTQYF.

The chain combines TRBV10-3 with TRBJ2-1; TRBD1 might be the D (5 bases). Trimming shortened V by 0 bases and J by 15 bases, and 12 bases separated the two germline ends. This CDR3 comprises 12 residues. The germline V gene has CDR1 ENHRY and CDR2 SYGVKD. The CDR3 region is CAISESGDSGFF. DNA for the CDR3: TGTGCCATCAGTGAGTCAGGGGATTCGGGGTTCTTC.

The CDR3 bases are TGTGCCAGTAGTATAGAGTTAAGGGGGACTGAAGCTTTCTTT. This gives the protein CASSIELRGTEAFF. This rearrangement joins TRBV19 to TRBJ1-1; D may be TRBD1 (6 bases). The V gene's germline CDR1 is LNHDA and CDR2 SQIVND (reference sequence). Trimming left V 0 bases short and J 5 bases short, with 10 bases between. The CDR3 runs to 14 residues.

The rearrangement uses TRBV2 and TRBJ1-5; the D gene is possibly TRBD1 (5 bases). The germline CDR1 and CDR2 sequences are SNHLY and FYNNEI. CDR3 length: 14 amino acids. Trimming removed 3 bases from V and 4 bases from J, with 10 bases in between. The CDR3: CASSEQGPNQPQHF. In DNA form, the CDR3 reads TGTGCCAGCAGTGAGCAGGGACCTAATCAGCCCCAGCATTTT. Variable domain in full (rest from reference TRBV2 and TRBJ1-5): EPEVTQTPSHQVTQMGQEVILRCVPISNHLYFYWYRQILGQKVEFLVSFYNNEISEKSEIFDDQFSVERPDGSNFTLKIRSTKLEDSAMYFCASSEQGPNQPQHFGDGTRLSIL.

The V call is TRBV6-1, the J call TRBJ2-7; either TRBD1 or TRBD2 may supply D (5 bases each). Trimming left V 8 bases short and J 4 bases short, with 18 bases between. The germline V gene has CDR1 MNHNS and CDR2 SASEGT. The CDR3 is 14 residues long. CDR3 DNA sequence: TGTGCCAGCTGGGGGAGCCCGCCTTGGTACGAGCAGTACTTC. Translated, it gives CASWGSPPWYEQYF.

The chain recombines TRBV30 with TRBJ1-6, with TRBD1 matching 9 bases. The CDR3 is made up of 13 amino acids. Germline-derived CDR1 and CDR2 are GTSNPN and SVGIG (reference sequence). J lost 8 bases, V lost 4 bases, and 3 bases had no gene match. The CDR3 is CAWKRDRDSPLHF. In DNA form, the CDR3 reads TGTGCCTGGAAACGGGACAGGGATTCACCCCTCCACTTT.

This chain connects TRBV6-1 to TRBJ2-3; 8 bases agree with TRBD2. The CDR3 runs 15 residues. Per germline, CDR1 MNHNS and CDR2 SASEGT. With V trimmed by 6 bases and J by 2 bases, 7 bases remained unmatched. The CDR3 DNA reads TGTGCCAGCAGAAAATCGGGAGGGAACACAGATACGCAGTATTTT. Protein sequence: CASRKSGGNTDTQYF.

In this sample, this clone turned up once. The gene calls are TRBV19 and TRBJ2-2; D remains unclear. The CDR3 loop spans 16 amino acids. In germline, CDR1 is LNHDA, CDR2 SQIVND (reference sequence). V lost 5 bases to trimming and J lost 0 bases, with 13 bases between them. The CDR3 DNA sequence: TGTGCCAGTAGTCCCGTTACTACTACGAACACCGGGGAGCTGTTTTTT. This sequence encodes CASSPVTTTNTGELFF.

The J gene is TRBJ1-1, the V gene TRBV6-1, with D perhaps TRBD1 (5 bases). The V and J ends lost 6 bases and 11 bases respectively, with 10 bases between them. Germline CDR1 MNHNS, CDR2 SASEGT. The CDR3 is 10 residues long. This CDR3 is CASRQVFAFF. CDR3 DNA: TGTGCCAGCAGACAGGTTTTCGCTTTCTTT.

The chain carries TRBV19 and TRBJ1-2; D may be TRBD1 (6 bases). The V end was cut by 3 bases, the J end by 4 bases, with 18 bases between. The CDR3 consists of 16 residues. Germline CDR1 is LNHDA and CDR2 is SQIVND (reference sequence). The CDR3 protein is CASSIRGHSIGYGYTF. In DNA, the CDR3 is TGTGCCAGTAGTATCCGGGGGCACTCTATCGGCTATGGCTACACCTTC.

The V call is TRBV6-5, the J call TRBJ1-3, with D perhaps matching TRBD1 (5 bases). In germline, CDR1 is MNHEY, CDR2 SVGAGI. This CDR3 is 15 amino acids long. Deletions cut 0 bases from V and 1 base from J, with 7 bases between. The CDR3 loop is CASSYSYRSGNTIYF. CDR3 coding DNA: TGTGCCAGCAGTTACTCTTACAGGTCTGGAAACACCATATATTTT.

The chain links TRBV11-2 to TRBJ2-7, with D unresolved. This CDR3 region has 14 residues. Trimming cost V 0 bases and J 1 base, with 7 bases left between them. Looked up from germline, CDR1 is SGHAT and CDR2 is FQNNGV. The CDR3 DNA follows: TGTGCCAGCAGCTTAGACCGAGAATCCTACGAGCAGTACTTC. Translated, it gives CASSLDRESYEQYF.

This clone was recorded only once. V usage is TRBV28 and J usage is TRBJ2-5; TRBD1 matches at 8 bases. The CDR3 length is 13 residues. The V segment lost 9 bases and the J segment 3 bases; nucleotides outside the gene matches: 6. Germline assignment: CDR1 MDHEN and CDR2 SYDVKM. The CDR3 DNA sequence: TGTGCCAGTCTCCGGACAGGGAAAGAGACCCAGTACTTC. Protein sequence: CASLRTGKETQYF.

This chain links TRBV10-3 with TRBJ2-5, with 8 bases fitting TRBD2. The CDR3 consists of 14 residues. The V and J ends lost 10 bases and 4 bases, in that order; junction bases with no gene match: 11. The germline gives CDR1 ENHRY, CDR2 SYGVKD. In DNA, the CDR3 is TGTGCCACTGGGCATAGCGGGAACGGAGAGACCCAGTACTTC. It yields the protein CATGHSGNGETQYF.

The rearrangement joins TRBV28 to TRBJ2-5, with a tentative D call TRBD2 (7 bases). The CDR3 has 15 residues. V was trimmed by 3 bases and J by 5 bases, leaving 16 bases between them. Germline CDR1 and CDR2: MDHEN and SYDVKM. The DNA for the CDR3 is TGTGCCAGCAGTTTGGCGGGGGCGCGGGGGGAGACCCAGTACTTC. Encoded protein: CASSLAGARGETQYF.

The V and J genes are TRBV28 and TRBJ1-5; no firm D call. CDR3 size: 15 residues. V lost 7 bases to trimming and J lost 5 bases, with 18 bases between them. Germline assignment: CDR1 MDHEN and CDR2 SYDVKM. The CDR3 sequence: CASTLIGRQDQPQHF. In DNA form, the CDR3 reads TGTGCCAGCACCCTTATCGGACGGCAGGATCAGCCCCAGCATTTT.

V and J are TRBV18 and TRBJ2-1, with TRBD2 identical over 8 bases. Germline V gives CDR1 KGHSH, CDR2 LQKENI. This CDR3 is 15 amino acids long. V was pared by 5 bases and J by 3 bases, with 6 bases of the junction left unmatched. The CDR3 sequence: CASSTRLAYYNEQFF. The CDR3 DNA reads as TGTGCCAGCTCAACGCGACTAGCGTACTACAATGAGCAGTTCTTC.